These 21 T cell receptor beta chains share one sample of origin, sequenced in a study of blood T cell repertoires in COVID-19. TCRdb's table, derived via immunoSEQ multiplex PCR, lists solely in-frame clones and lacks some. The table has about 27,000 clones, roughly 80% seen once. Sequencing was done on a sample of peripheral blood. These receptors were obtained from a woman aged 80 or older with acute or convalescent COVID-19.

CDR3 amino acids: CASSSRSGRASTSTDTQYF. CDR3 coding DNA: TGTGCCAGCAGCTCCCGAAGCGGGAGGGCCAGTACTAGCACAGATACGCAGTATTTT. The chain is built from TRBV5-5 and TRBJ2-3; 10 bases align to TRBD2. CDR3 length: 19 residues. V shed 3 bases, J shed 0 bases, and the junction held 13 bases outside the gene matches. Per germline, CDR1 SGHKS and CDR2 YYEKEE (reference sequence).

This chain joins TRBV30 and TRBJ1-2, with D perhaps matching TRBD1 (5 bases). The CDR3 loop spans 14 amino acids. V was pared by 0 bases and J by 4 bases, with 12 bases between. Germline V gene data show CDR1 as GTSNPN and CDR2 as SVGIG (reference sequence). The CDR3 here is CAWSVKGASYGYTF. CDR3 nucleotide sequence: TGTGCCTGGAGTGTAAAAGGGGCTAGCTATGGCTACACCTTC.

This clone was found a few times. This sequence joins TRBV6-5 and TRBJ2-1; TRBD1 agrees at 8 bases. With 2 bases clipped from V and 14 bases from J, the junction kept 8 bases outside the gene matches. This CDR3 contains 13 residues. Germline loops: CDR1 MNHEY, CDR2 SVGAGI. The CDR3 DNA is TGTGCCAGCAGTTACACAACGACAGGGGTGAAGTTCTTC. It encodes CASSYTTTGVKFF.

The chain has TRBV11-3 and TRBJ2-7; 10 bases line up with TRBD2. The germline gives CDR1 SGHNT, CDR2 YENEEA. J gave up 3 bases and V 5 bases, and 10 bases lay outside the gene matches. CDR3 size: 16 residues. This chain's CDR3 is CASSQNPSGSIYEQYF. CDR3 nucleotides: TGTGCCAGCAGCCAAAATCCTAGCGGGAGCATCTACGAGCAGTACTTC. The whole variable domain, remainder taken from reference TRBV11-3 and TRBJ2-7, is EAGVVQSPRYKIIEKKQPVAFWCNPISGHNTLYWYLQNLGQGPELLIRYENEEAVDDSQLPKDRFSAERLKGVDSTLKIQPAELGDSAVYLCASSQNPSGSIYEQYFGPGTRLTVT.

V is TRBV7-2 and J is TRBJ2-2; TRBD2 matches at 7 bases. The V gene's germline CDR1 is SGHTA and CDR2 FQGNSA. This CDR3 is built from 13 residues. The ends lost 5 bases at V and 8 bases at J; junction bases unmatched: 5. In nucleotides, the CDR3 is TGTGCCAGCAGCCAGGAGGGAGGGGGGGAGCTGTTTTTT. Amino acid sequence: CASSQEGGGELFF.

The chain joins TRBV19 to TRBJ1-4; possibly TRBD1 for D (5 bases). V lost 7 bases and J 5 bases, leaving 20 bases between the germline ends. Germline V lookup: CDR1 LNHDA, CDR2 SQIVND (reference sequence). The length of the CDR3 is 16 residues. CDR3 sequence reads: CASTSSLRQGNEKLFF. In DNA, the CDR3 is TGTGCCAGTACCTCCTCACTCCGGCAGGGAAATGAAAAACTGTTTTTT.

In this sample, this clone turned up once. The J gene is TRBJ1-4, the V gene TRBV7-2; possibly TRBD1 for D (5 bases). With 5 bases removed from V and 7 bases from J, the gap between germline ends came to 11 bases. Germline-derived CDR1 and CDR2 are SGHTA and FQGNSA. The CDR3 totals 13 residues. The CDR3 DNA reads as TGTGCCAGCAGCCCCAGGGTTAGTGAAAAACTGTTTTTT. Protein: CASSPRVSEKLFF. The whole variable domain, filled in from reference TRBV7-2 and TRBJ1-4, reads GAGVSQSPSNKVTEKGKDVELRCDPISGHTALYWYRQSLGQGLEFLIYFQGNSAPDKSGLPSDRFSAERTGGSVSTLTIQRTQQEDSAVYLCASSPRVSEKLFFGSGTQLSVL.

The rearrangement joins TRBV7-9 to TRBJ2-1; 13 bases are shared with TRBD2. The CDR3 is made up of 17 amino acids. The germline gives CDR1 SEHNR, CDR2 FQNEAQ (reference sequence). J gave up 5 bases and V 7 bases, and 11 bases lay outside the gene matches. Here the CDR3 DNA reads TGTGCCAGCACCGTCCCGGGACTAGCGGGGACTAACAATGAGCAGTTCTTC. This translates into CASTVPGLAGTNNEQFF.

The CDR3 nucleotides are TGTGCCAGTAGTCTAACTACAGGGGGTGAGCAGTTCTTC. Its protein is CASSLTTGGEQFF. The rearrangement uses TRBV19 and TRBJ2-1; 8 positions agree with TRBD1. The CDR3 extends over 13 amino acids. Trimming removed 5 bases from V and 9 bases from J; junction bases left unmatched: 6. CDR1 LNHDA and CDR2 SQIVND come from the germline V gene (reference sequence).

CDR3 sequence: CASSVAAGGFGNTIYF. DNA of the CDR3: TGTGCCAGCAGCGTGGCGGCGGGAGGTTTTGGAAACACCATATATTTT. J is TRBJ1-3 and V is TRBV9; D is unresolved. The CDR3 consists of 16 residues. Germline CDR1 SGDLS, CDR2 YYNGEE. The germline V and J ends were trimmed by 2 bases and 3 bases, with 15 bases remaining between them.

The chain joins TRBV14 to TRBJ1-1, with 9 bases that match TRBD1. Losses at the gene ends were 3 bases for V and 1 base for J; bases not matched to a gene: 6. The CDR3 covers 16 residues. Germline V gene data show CDR1 as SGHDN and CDR2 as FVKESK. The CDR3 DNA follows: TGTGCCAGCAGCCAGGCGGGACAGGGTTCGAACACTGAAGCTTTCTTT. Protein: CASSQAGQGSNTEAFF.

The chain employs TRBV19 and TRBJ1-2; no definite D call. This CDR3 comprises 16 residues. From germline, CDR1 is LNHDA and CDR2 SQIVND (reference sequence). V gave up 7 bases and J gave up 4 bases, with 22 bases separating them. The CDR3 DNA sequence: TGTGCCAGTAACTTAAACCCCGGTTCAGGAGGCTATGGCTACACCTTC. Its translation is CASNLNPGSGGYGYTF.

The rearrangement uses TRBV30 and TRBJ1-6, with 8 bases aligning to TRBD1. The length of the CDR3 is 14 residues. V was clipped by 1 base and J by 10 bases; unmatched bases: 6. CDR1 and CDR2 (germline): GTSNPN, SVGIG (reference sequence). CDR3 region: CAWSEEQGDSPLHF. The CDR3 bases are TGTGCCTGGAGTGAAGAACAGGGGGACTCACCCCTCCACTTT.

The chain couples TRBV27 to TRBJ1-2, with TRBD1 identical over 7 bases. The CDR3 spans 15 residues. Looked up from germline, CDR1 is MNHEY and CDR2 is SMNVEV (reference sequence). The V and J ends lost 5 bases and 3 bases, in that order; junction bases with no gene match: 9. CDR3 amino acids: CASSPQQGQYYGYTF. CDR3 in DNA: TGTGCCAGCAGTCCACAACAGGGGCAGTACTATGGCTACACCTTC.

The rearrangement links TRBV24-1 to TRBJ2-7; D is possibly TRBD1 (5 bases). CDR3 size: 13 residues. Trimming took off 6 bases at V and 4 bases at J, with 12 bases between the two ends. Germline lookup yields CDR1 KGHDR and CDR2 SFDVKD. The CDR3 here is CATSQGALYEQYF. DNA for the CDR3: TGTGCCACCAGTCAAGGGGCTCTGTACGAGCAGTACTTC.

This clone was observed a handful of times. The chain joins TRBV28 to TRBJ1-2; D unclear. The CDR3 sequence is 11 residues long. Between the trimmed V and J ends, which lost 6 bases and 2 bases, there was a span of 4 bases. Germline V lookup: CDR1 MDHEN, CDR2 SYDVKM. The CDR3 nucleotides read TGTGCCAGCAGATCAAACTATGGCTACACCTTC. This sequence encodes CASRSNYGYTF.

The chain uses TRBV6-6 and TRBJ1-5; weak D call: TRBD1 (6 bases). The germline V gene encodes CDR1 MNHNY and CDR2 SVGAGI (reference sequence). This CDR3 has 15 residues. The germline V and J ends were trimmed by 4 bases and 1 base, with 11 bases remaining between them. The DNA for the CDR3 is TGTGCCAGCAGTTCCAGGGGAAAAAGCAATCAGCCCCAGCATTTT. It is translated as CASSSRGKSNQPQHF.

This chain links TRBV11-3 with TRBJ2-7; TRBD1 matches 9 bases. Losses at the gene ends were 1 base for V and 1 base for J; bases not matched to a gene: 5. Germline V gene lookup returns CDR1 SGHNT and CDR2 YENEEA. The CDR3 totals 16 residues. The CDR3 protein is CASSLGRDRVSYEQYF. The CDR3 nucleotides are TGTGCCAGCAGCTTAGGCCGGGACAGGGTATCCTACGAGCAGTACTTC.

V and J are TRBV30 and TRBJ1-2, with D tentatively TRBD1 (6 bases). This CDR3 is 14 amino acids long. Trimming took 1 base from V and 0 from J, leaving 9 bases between them. The germline V gene has CDR1 GTSNPN and CDR2 SVGIG (reference sequence). The CDR3 region is CAWSGDRTNYGYTF. In nucleotides, the CDR3 is TGTGCCTGGAGTGGCGACAGGACTAACTATGGCTACACCTTC.

The chain couples TRBV5-8 to TRBJ1-6; maybe TRBD1 (6 bases). Trimming stripped 4 bases from V and 7 bases from J, with 15 bases between. CDR3 length: 15 amino acids. Looked up from germline, CDR1 is SGHTS and CDR2 is YDEGEE. This CDR3 reads CASSPYRDGNSPLHF. The CDR3 DNA sequence: TGTGCCAGCAGCCCCTACAGGGACGGAAATTCACCCCTCCACTTT.

This clone has only one observation. This chain joins TRBV9 and TRBJ2-5; 9 positions agree with TRBD1. This CDR3 is built from 14 residues. The V and J ends lost 4 bases and 3 bases, in that order; junction bases with no gene match: 4. Germline V gives CDR1 SGDLS, CDR2 YYNGEE. CDR3 region: CASSPRQGEETQYF. CDR3 coding DNA: TGTGCCAGCAGCCCCCGACAGGGGGAAGAGACCCAGTACTTC.